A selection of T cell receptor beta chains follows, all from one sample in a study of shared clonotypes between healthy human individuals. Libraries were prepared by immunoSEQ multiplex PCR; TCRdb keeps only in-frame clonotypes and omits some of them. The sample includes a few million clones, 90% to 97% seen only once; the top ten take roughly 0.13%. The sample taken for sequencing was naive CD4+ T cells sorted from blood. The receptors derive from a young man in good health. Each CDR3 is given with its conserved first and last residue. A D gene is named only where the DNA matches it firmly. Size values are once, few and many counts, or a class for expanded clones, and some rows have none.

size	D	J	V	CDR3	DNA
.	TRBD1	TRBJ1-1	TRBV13	CASSSGQGPSLTEAFF	TGTGCCAGCAGCTCAGGACAGGGGCCCAGTCTCACTGAAGCTTTCTTT
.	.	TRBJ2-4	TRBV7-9	CASSQGRASINIQYF	TGTGCCAGCAGCCAGGGCCGCGCCAGCATAAACATTCAGTACTTC
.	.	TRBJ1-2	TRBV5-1	CASSLEGGAGGYTF	TGCGCCAGCAGCTTGGAAGGTGGGGCCGGCGGCTACACCTTC
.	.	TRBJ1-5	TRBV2	CASSLRGQQGNQPQHF	TGTGCCAGCAGTTTACGGGGCCAGCAGGGCAATCAGCCCCAGCATTTT
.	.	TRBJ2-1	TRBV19	CASSLRDEQFF	TGTGCCAGTAGTCTGCGGGATGAGCAGTTCTTC
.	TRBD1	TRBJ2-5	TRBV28	CASSLRQGKQETQYF	TGTGCCAGCAGTCTCCGACAGGGAAAACAAGAGACCCAGTACTTC
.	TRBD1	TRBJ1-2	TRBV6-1	CASSGQGLYGYTF	TGTGCCAGCAGCGGACAGGGACTCTATGGCTACACCTTC
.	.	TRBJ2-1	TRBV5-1	CASSLGSTSLNEQFF	TGCGCCAGCAGCCTCGGGTCAACCTCCCTCAATGAGCAGTTCTTC
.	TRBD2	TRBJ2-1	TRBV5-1	CASSLVGGSSYNEQFF	TGCGCCAGCAGCTTGGTCGGGGGGAGCTCCTACAATGAGCAGTTCTTC
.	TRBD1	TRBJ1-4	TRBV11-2	CASSLTGAQGLEKLFF	TGTGCCAGCAGCTTAACAGGGGCCCAGGGTTTGGAAAAACTGTTTTTT
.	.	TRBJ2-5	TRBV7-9	CASSFGDFGQETQYF	TGTGCCAGCAGCTTCGGGGATTTTGGACAAGAGACCCAGTACTTC
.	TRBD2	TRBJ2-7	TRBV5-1	CASSLGSGSAYEQYF	TGCGCCAGCAGCTTGGGTAGCGGGAGTGCCTACGAGCAGTACTTC
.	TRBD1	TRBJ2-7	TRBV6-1	CASSARYGTDHYEQYF	TGTGCCAGCAGTGCTCGTTACGGGACAGATCACTACGAGCAGTACTTC
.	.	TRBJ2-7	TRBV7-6	CASSLGRGEGEQYF	TGTGCCAGCAGCTTAGGGAGGGGTGAGGGCGAGCAGTACTTC
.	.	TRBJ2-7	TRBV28	CASSSRDLGQYF	TGTGCCAGCAGTTCGCGGGACCTGGGGCAGTACTTC
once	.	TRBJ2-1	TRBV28	CASSLRTQAGNEQFF	TGTGCCAGCAGTTTAAGGACTCAAGCAGGGAATGAGCAGTTCTTC
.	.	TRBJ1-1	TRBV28	CASSSGDTEAFF	TGTGCCAGCAGTTCCGGAGACACTGAAGCTTTCTTT
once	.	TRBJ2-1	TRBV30	CAWSVLGSQNEQFF	TGTGCCTGGAGTGTACTGGGATCACAAAATGAGCAGTTCTTC
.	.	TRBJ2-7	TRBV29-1	CSVFGDSYEQYF	TGCAGCGTTTTCGGGGATAGCTACGAGCAGTACTTC
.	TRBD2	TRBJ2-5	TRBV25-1	CASSSDSGEWETQYF	TGTGCCAGCAGTTCAGATAGCGGGGAGTGGGAGACCCAGTACTTC
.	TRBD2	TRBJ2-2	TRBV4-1	CASSQSVMQGGFVGELFF	TGCGCCAGCAGCCAGTCGGTCATGCAGGGAGGGTTCGTCGGGGAGCTGTTTTTT
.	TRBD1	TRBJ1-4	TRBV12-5	CASGRTGGNEKLFF	TGTGCTAGTGGTAGGACAGGGGGTAATGAAAAACTGTTTTTT
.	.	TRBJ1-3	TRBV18	CASSREAGSSGNTIYF	TGTGCCAGCTCACGAGAGGCGGGGAGCTCTGGAAACACCATATATTTT
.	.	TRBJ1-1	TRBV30	CAWKGVGTEAFF	TGTGCCTGGAAGGGTGTAGGAACTGAAGCTTTCTTT